Below are 7 T cell receptor beta chains sequenced from a single sample in a study of blood T cell repertoires in COVID-19. Sequenced by immunoSEQ multiplex PCR; TCRdb stores in-frame clones only, minus some. The data contain some 150,000 clones, just over 85% of them seen just once; the ten biggest clones take up approximately 8.3%. Sequencing used peripheral blood. These receptors originate from a woman aged 55-70 years with acute or convalescent COVID-19.

This clone appeared a few times. This CDR3 is also generated by other DNA sequences in the sample. The chain employs TRBV6-5 and TRBJ2-7; possible D gene TRBD2, 6 bases. Germline-derived CDR1 and CDR2 are MNHEY and SVGAGI. The CDR3 is made up of 13 amino acids. Trimming cost V 4 bases and J 5 bases, with 12 bases left between them. This CDR3 is CASSSGVRHEQYF. In nucleotides, the CDR3 is TGTGCCAGCAGTTCGGGGGTGAGACACGAGCAGTACTTC.

The J gene is TRBJ2-1, the V gene TRBV4-2; 8 nucleotides line up with TRBD2. The CDR3 contains 15 residues. Germline assignment: CDR1 LGHNA and CDR2 YNFKEQ. The ends lost 5 bases at V and 7 bases at J; junction bases unmatched: 10. DNA for the CDR3: TGTGCCAGCAGCGTCACGGTGGTAGCGGGGAATGAGCAGTTCTTC. It codes for CASSVTVVAGNEQFF.

The V gene is TRBV19, the J gene TRBJ2-1; 8 positions agree with TRBD1. With 2 bases clipped from V and 0 bases from J, the junction kept 3 bases outside the gene matches. Germline CDR1 reads LNHDA; CDR2 reads SQIVND (reference sequence). There are 16 residues in the CDR3. The CDR3 DNA reads as TGTGCCAGTAGTATAAGACAGGGGATCTCCTACAATGAGCAGTTCTTC. As protein: CASSIRQGISYNEQFF.

The chain couples TRBV7-2 to TRBJ1-1; maybe TRBD1 (6 bases). The CDR3 loop spans 15 amino acids. V gave up 6 bases and J gave up 0 bases, with 14 bases separating them. CDR1 and CDR2 from the germline V gene are SGHTA and FQGNSA. CDR3 coding DNA: TGTGCCAGCAGAAAGCCGACAGGTTTGAACACTGAAGCTTTCTTT. Its translation is CASRKPTGLNTEAFF.

The genes are TRBV28 and TRBJ2-7; 12 nucleotides agree with TRBD2. This CDR3 region has 16 residues. Germline V gene sequence: CDR1 MDHEN, CDR2 SYDVKM. With V trimmed by 9 bases and J by 6 bases, 15 bases remained unmatched. CDR3 nucleotides: TGTGCCAGTCGTCCTAGCGGGGGGGCCCAACGTTCCGAGCAGTACTTC. Translation gives CASRPSGGAQRSEQYF. The whole variable domain, remainder taken from reference TRBV28 and TRBJ2-7, is DVKVTQSSRYLVKRTGEKVFLECVQDMDHENMFWYRQDPGLGLRLIYFSYDVKMKEKGDIPEGYSVSREKKERFSLILESASTNQTSMYLCASRPSGGAQRSEQYFGPGTRLTVT.

The chain joins TRBV19 to TRBJ2-5; D possibly corresponds to TRBD2 (6 bases). Germline CDR1 reads LNHDA; CDR2 reads SQIVND (reference sequence). This CDR3 is 15 amino acids long. The V and J ends lost 3 bases and 9 bases respectively, with 20 bases between them. CDR3 amino acids: CASSILSGGPRAQYF. CDR3 coding DNA: TGTGCCAGTAGTATTCTTAGCGGAGGCCCGAGGGCCCAGTACTTC.

V is TRBV5-1 and J is TRBJ1-1, with a tentative D call TRBD1 (5 bases). The CDR3 runs 15 residues. With 0 bases removed from V and 1 base from J, the gap between germline ends came to 10 bases. Per the germline V gene, CDR1 is SGHRS and CDR2 is YFSETQ. This chain's CDR3 is CASSLALGGNTEAFF. CDR3 coding DNA: TGCGCCAGCAGCTTGGCCCTCGGGGGGAACACTGAAGCTTTCTTT.